This T cell receptor (beta chain) was captured in a study of shared clonotypes between healthy human individuals (TCRdb year 2020). At the level of the whole study: The cohort included three men and a couple of women between 18 and 49 years of age. Per donor, three plates each were used for CD4 naive and CD4 memory, two for CD8 naive, and one for CD8 memory. Blood TCR repertoires of roughly five healthy adults were deeply sequenced to estimate repertoire size and the extent of clonotype sharing between individuals. To increase sequencing depth and limit assay-specific biases, different laboratories used diverse techniques to prepare libraries and sequence TCR repertoires. Between about 0.85 and 10 billion PBMCs per donor were obtained by leukapheresis.

As regards this clone: The antigen it binds to is not known. No much larger clone is present one base from it, and per-base qualities are unavailable.

Study-wide findings and limitations: Even with the large sequencing depth, rarefaction of the sorted-subset datasets indicated that sequencing was incomplete. Around 5.4% of naive CD4, 3.5% of naive CD8, 2% to 2.5% of memory CD4, and approximately 0.4% of memory CD8 clonotypes were shared across several donors. Based on pairwise subsampling, the degree of clonotype sharing among donors was expected to be affected by sequencing depth. Clonotypes shared by all four sorted-subset donors showed higher generation probabilities than non-shared clonotypes. Because the study included a small number of donors, the genetic and exposure-history diversity represented was limited. Estimated clonotype richness was generally larger for naive than for memory subsets. Sampling was restricted to blood, and TCR repertoires in tissues likely differ from the TCR repertoires found in blood.

Trimmed from V: 5 bases; trimmed from J: 7 bases; junction bases lacking a gene match: 11. CDR1 PRHDT and CDR2 FYEKMQ were looked up in the germline V gene (reference sequence). Including cysteine and phenylalanine, the CDR3 has 15 amino acids. Of the read, only the CDR3 DNA is kept; its 45 bases are in frame from base 1. Using the deep immunoSEQ assay, TCR CDR3 regions were amplified from genomic DNA by multiplex PCR. Genomic DNA extracted from each cell subset was distributed evenly over all wells of several immunoSEQ 96-well plates, and each plate served as one replicate. Each replicate PCR for sorted subsets received 150 to 250 ng genomic DNA, equal to tens of thousands of T cell genomes. Purified libraries were measured with a Qubit 3.0 fluorometer, size-checked on a Bioanalyzer 2100, and measured again with the KAPA Library Quantification kit. Each immunoSEQ 96-well plate was sequenced on its own single-read 150-cycle Illumina NextSeq 550 flow cell. Under the source paper's analysis protocol: Because the immunoSEQ output held only junctional sequences and lacked quality scores, the filtering could not match the filtering applied to full-length reads. Sequences were annotated with PyIR, a Python wrapper for IgBLAST v1.9, using IMGT germline references to assign V/J genes and CDR3. Reads with weak V/J assignments (E-value above 1e-6), missing CDR3, stop codons, out-of-frame junctions, or ambiguous translated residues were removed. V3J clonotypes were defined by identical inferred V gene, J gene, and CDR3 amino acid sequence. Percentage overlap between repertoires was computed as shared unique clonotypes divided by the size of the smaller repertoire. Richness of each repertoire was evaluated using RTK rarefaction, the Chao1 estimator, and Recon v2.1 estimates of unobserved clonotypes. OLGA was used to compute generation probabilities for all TCRbeta clonotypes that the gDNA method yielded from a handful of donors. TCRdb re-hosts the immuneACCESS table, in-frame sequences only. Its copies lack some clones; in the studies checked, an unresolved V gene accounts for under half of them, and the cause for the rest is not known. Clonal size and the V and J genes are those of that table, whereas D and trimming came from the DNA. This sample gives roughly 1,000,000 clones in total; approximately 80% of them show up just once. The ten largest clones add up to roughly 0.61% of the sample.

Healthy HIV-negative adults with no recently reported acute infections or vaccinations were included as donors. Every donor was a Caucasian adult residing in Nashville, Tennessee, USA. Magnetic negative selection was used to enrich CD4+ T cells, after which naive cells were positively selected on CD45RA and the negative fraction became the memory subset. Blood was collected by leukapheresis, and PBMCs were isolated by Ficoll-Histopaque density gradient centrifugation and then cryopreserved in liquid nitrogen vapor phase. Analytical flow cytometry was used to check the purity and quantity of every magnetically sorted T cell population. Genomic DNA was isolated from every sorted fraction and measured by UV absorbance on a Nanodrop 2000c.

The clonotype comes from a man aged 18 to 30 in good health. Some clones in this sample may be carry-over from other donors' samples. The V and J genes are TRBV13 and TRBJ1-1, and TRBD1 aligns with 9 junction nucleotides. Sequencing was performed on memory CD4+ T cells from PBMCs. This specimen's cell subset or site label, interpreted: CD45RA-negative fraction. The CDR3 region reads CASSPFGQGRGEAFF. The DNA is as follows: TGTGCCAGCAGCCCTTTCGGACAGGGGCGAGGTGAAGCTTTCTTT.